This TCR beta chain was recorded in a study of cytomegalovirus exposure and HLA in healthy donors. Overall study context: An early release of data contained about 85 million unique TCRs, which came from HLA-typed donors.

The PCR contained 60 Vbeta and 13 Jbeta primers. Authors' analysis steps: A later analysis counted approximately 80 million unique TCR beta chains, around 10 million shared. Assay: immunoSEQ multiplex PCR; the TCRdb copy retains only in-frame clones and omits some. V and J calls and clone size are copied from that table; D and trimming were computed from the DNA. The sample yields 150,000 to 200,000 clones, approximately 80% seen once. J lost 1 base, V lost 0 bases, and 3 bases had no gene match. The germline V gene has CDR1 SGHAT and CDR2 FQNNGV. The CDR3 is made up of 16 amino acids. With regard to this clone: Other DNA sequences in this specimen translate into the identical CDR3.

This sequence originates from a man aged 40-50 years in good health and CMV-seronegative. The rearrangement joins TRBV11-2 to TRBJ2-3; 8 nucleotides line up with TRBD1. The material sequenced was PBMCs. CDR3 residues: CASSLEGGQGTDTQYF. The CDR3 DNA is TGTGCCAGCAGCTTAGAAGGGGGACAGGGCACAGATACGCAGTATTTT.